This T cell receptor beta chain was identified in a study of shared clonotypes between healthy human individuals. Study outcomes and limitations: Sampling involved blood alone; tissue repertoires likely differ. Clonotype sharing across four donors was observed for 4% to 6.5% of naive CD4 clonotypes.

The naive CD8 fraction comprised CD45RO-negative cells positively selected for CCR7 and excluded terminally differentiated effector memory CD45RA+ cells. Turning to this clone: The antigen is undetermined.

The CDR3 extends over 16 amino acids. Germline trimming cut 8 bases from V and 0 bases from J; bases unmatched to any gene: 7. CDR1 and CDR2 from the germline V gene are MNHEY and SMNVEV (reference sequence). TCRdb's table, derived via immunoSEQ multiplex PCR, lists solely in-frame clones and lacks some. Among about 2.1 million clones, just over 90% were seen once, and the ten largest hold 1.5% to 2%. This chain joins TRBV27 and TRBJ1-5; TRBD1 agrees at 10 bases. The clonotype comes from a man aged 18-30 years in good health. Some clones in this sample may be carry-over from other donors' samples. Specimen: naive CD8+ T cells from PBMCs. CDR3 bases: TGTGCCAGCCGTCTAGGGACAGGGGTTAGCAATCAGCCCCAGCATTTT. It specifies CASRLGTGVSNQPQHF.